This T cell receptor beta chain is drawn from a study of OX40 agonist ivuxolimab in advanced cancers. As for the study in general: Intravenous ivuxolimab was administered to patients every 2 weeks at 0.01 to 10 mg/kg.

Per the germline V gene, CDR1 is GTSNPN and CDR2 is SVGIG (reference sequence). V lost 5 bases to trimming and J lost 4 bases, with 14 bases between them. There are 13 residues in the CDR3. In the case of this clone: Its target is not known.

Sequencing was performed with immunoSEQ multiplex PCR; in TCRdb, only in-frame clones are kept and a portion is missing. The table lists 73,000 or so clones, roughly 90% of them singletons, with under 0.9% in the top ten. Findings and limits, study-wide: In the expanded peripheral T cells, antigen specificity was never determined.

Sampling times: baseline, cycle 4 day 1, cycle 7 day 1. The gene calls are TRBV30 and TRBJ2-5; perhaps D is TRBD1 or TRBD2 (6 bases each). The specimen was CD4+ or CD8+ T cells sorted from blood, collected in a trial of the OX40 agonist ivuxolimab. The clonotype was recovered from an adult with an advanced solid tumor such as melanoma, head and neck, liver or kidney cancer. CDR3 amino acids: CAWDPGARETQYF. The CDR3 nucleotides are TGTGCCTGGGACCCGGGGGCTCGAGAGACCCAGTACTTC. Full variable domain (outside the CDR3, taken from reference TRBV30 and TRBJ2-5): SQTIHQWPATLVQPVGSPLSLECTVEGTSNPNLYWYRQAAGRGLQLLFYSVGIGQISSEVPQNLSASRPQDRQFILSSKKLLLSDSGFYLCAWDPGARETQYFGPGTRLLVL.